This TCR beta chain emerged from a study of T cell responses to AZD1222 COVID-19 vaccine. Study-level findings and limits: Vaccine-associated CD4 TCRs spanned spike, dominant at 160-218 and 743-854. Spike-specific TCRs gained breadth and depth after people received two AZD1222 doses. The donors showed a predominance of white British ancestry and of females, with possible underestimation of clonal diversity. Baseline serostatus was positive in only six AZD1222 recipients.

Concerning this clone itself: Its cognate antigen is unknown.

Sequencing used immunoSEQ multiplex PCR; TCRdb keeps in-frame clones, though not all of them. Here the sample spans 100,000 to 150,000 clones, 94% being singletons. This sequence was found in an adult in good health. The source material was peripheral blood, sampled on day 0 of AZD1222 vaccination.

CDR3 amino acids: CASSPPGQGRYTEAFF. The CDR3 DNA follows: TGTGCCAGCAGTCCCCCGGGACAGGGAAGATATACTGAAGCTTTCTTT. The rearrangement joins TRBV28 to TRBJ1-1; TRBD1 agrees at 9 bases. With 5 bases clipped from V and 5 bases from J, the junction kept 12 bases outside the gene matches. Germline CDR1 reads MDHEN; CDR2 reads SYDVKM. CDR3 length: 16 amino acids.